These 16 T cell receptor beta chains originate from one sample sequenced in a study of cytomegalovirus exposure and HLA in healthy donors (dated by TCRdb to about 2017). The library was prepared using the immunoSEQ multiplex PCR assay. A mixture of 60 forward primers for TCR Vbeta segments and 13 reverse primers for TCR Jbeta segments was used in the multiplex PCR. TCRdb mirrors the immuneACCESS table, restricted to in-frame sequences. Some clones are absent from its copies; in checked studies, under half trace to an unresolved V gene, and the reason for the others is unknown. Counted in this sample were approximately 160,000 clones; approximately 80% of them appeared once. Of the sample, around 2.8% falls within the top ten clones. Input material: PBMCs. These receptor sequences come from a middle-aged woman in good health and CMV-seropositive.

The CDR3 coding sequence is TGTGCCAGCAGCGAGGAGCGGGGGGGCGGAGAGACCCAGTACTTC. It encodes CASSEERGGGETQYF. The chain couples TRBV9 to TRBJ2-5; 10 nucleotides line up with TRBD2. Looked up from germline, CDR1 is SGDLS and CDR2 is YYNGEE. V lost 3 bases, J lost 4 bases, and 6 bases stayed unmatched. There are 15 residues in the CDR3.

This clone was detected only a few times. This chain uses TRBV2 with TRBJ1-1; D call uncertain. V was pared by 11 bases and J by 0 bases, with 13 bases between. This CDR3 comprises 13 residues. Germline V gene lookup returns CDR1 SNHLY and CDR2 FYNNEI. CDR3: CAESLLLNTEAFF. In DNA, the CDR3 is TGTGCCGAGTCGCTCTTACTGAACACTGAAGCTTTCTTT.

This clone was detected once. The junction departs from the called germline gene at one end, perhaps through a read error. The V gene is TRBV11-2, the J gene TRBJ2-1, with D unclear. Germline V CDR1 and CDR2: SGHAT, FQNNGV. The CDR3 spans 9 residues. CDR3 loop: CASSPSPLF. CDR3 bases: TGTGCCAGCAGCCCCTCTCCCCTCTTC.

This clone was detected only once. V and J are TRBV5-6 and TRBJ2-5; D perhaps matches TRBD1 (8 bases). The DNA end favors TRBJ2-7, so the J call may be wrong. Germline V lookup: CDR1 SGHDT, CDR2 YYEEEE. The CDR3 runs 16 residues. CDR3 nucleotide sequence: TGTGCCAGCAGCCCGGGGGGATGGGCAGGGGGCGTCGAGCAGTACTTC. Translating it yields CASSPGGWAGGVEQYF.

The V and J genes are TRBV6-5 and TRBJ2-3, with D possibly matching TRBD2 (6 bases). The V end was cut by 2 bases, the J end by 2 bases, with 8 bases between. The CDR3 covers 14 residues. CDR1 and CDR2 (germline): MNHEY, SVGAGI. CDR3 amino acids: CASSYGGNTDTQYF. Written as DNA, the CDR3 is TGTGCCAGCAGTTACGGAGGGAACACAGATACGCAGTATTTT.

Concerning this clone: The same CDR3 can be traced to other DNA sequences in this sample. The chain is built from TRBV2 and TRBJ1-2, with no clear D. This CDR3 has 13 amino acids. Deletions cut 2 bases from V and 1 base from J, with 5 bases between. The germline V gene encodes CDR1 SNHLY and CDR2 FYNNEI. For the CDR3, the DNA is TGTGCCAGCAGTGAACGGGGTAACTATGGCTACACCTTC. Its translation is CASSERGNYGYTF.

Here the CDR3 reads CASSDRGGMEEQYF. CDR3 sequence (DNA): TGTGCCAGCAGCGACAGGGGGGGGATGGAGGAGCAGTACTTC. The rearrangement links TRBV2 to TRBJ2-7; TRBD1 aligns across 9 bases. The length of the CDR3 is 14 residues. V dropped 6 bases and J dropped 7; count of bases not matched to a gene: 10. Germline-derived CDR1 and CDR2 are SNHLY and FYNNEI.

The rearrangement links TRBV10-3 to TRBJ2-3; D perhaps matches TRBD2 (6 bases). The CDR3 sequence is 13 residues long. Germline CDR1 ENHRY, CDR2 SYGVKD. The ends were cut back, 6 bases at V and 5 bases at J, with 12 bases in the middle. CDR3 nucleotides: TGTGCCATCAGGAATCGAGCGGGAGATACGCAGTATTTT. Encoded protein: CAIRNRAGDTQYF.

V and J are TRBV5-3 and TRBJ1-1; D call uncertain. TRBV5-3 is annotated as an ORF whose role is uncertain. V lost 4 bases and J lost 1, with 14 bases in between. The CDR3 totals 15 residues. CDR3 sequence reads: CARSLRRVRNTEAFF. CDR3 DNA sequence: TGTGCCAGAAGCCTCCGGCGGGTCAGGAACACTGAAGCTTTCTTT.

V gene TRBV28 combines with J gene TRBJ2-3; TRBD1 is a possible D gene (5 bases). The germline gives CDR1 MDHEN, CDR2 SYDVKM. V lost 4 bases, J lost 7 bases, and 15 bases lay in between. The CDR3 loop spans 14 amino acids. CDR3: CASSSATKGYTQYF. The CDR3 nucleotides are TGTGCCAGCAGTTCGGCTACGAAGGGGTATACGCAGTATTTT.

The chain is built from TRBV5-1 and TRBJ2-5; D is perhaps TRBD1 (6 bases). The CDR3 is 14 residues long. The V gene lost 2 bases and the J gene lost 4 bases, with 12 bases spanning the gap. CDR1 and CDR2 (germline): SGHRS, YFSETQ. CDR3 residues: CASSLTGLAETQYF. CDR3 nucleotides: TGCGCCAGCAGCTTAACAGGGTTAGCAGAGACCCAGTACTTC.

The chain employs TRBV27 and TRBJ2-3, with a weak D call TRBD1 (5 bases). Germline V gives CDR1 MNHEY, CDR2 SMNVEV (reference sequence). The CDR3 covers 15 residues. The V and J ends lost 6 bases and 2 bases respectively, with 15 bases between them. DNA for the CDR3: TGTGCCAGCAGCTCACAGGATCAATTCACAGATACGCAGTATTTT. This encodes CASSSQDQFTDTQYF.

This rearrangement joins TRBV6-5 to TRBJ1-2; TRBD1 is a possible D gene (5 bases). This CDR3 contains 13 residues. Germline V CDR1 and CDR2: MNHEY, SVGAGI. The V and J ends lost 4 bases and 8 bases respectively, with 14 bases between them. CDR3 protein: CASSLEGNQGYTF. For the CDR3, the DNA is TGTGCCAGCAGTTTGGAGGGGAACCAAGGCTACACCTTC.

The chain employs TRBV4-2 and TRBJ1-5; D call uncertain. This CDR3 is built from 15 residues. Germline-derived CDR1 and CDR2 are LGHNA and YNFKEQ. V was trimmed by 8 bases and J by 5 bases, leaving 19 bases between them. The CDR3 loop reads CASAAGPAADQPQHF. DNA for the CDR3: TGTGCCAGCGCTGCCGGTCCCGCCGCGGATCAGCCCCAGCATTTT.

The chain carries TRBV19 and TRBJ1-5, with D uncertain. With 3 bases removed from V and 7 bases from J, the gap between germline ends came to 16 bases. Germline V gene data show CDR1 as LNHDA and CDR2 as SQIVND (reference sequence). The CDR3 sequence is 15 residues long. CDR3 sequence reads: CASSMSAINGQPQHF. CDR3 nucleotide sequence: TGTGCCAGTAGTATGTCGGCTATTAACGGGCAGCCCCAGCATTTT.

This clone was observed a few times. The CDR3 DNA sequence: TGTGCTAGTGGTTTGGTACGGGGGGAATGGAGCAATCAGCCCCAGCATTTT. Residues: CASGLVRGEWSNQPQHF. This sequence joins TRBV12-5 and TRBJ1-5; D is possibly TRBD1 (5 bases). This CDR3 has 17 residues. CDR1 is LGHNT, CDR2 FRNRAP, per germline. Trimming removed 0 bases from V and 1 base from J, with 13 bases in between.